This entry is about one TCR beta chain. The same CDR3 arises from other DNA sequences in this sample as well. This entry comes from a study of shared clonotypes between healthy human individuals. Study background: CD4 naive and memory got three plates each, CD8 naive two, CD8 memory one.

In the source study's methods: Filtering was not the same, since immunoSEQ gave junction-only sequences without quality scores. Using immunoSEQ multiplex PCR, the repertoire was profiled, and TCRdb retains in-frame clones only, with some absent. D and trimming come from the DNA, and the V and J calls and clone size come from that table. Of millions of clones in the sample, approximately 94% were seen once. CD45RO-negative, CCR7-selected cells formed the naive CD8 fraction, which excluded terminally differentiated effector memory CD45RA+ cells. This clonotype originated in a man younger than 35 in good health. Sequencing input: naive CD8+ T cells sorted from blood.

The CDR3 region has the DNA TGTGCCAGCAGTGAGTTGGGCTCTGGAAACACCATATATTTT. It yields the protein CASSELGSGNTIYF. This rearrangement joins TRBV6-1 to TRBJ1-3; D gene unclear. Germline V gene data show CDR1 as MNHNS and CDR2 as SASEGT. The V and J ends lost 3 bases and 0 bases respectively, with 6 bases between them. This CDR3 is built from 14 residues.